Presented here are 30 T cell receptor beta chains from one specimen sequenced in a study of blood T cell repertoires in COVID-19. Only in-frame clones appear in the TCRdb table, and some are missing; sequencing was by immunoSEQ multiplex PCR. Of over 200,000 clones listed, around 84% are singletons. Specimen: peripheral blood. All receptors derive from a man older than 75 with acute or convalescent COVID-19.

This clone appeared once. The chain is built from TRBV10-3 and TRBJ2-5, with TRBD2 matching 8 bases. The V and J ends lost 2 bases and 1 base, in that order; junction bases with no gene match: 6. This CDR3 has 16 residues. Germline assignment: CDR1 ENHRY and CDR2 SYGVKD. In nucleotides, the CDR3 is TGTGCCATCAGTGAGACCTCGGGACTAGGCCAAGAGACCCAGTACTTC. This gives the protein CAISETSGLGQETQYF.

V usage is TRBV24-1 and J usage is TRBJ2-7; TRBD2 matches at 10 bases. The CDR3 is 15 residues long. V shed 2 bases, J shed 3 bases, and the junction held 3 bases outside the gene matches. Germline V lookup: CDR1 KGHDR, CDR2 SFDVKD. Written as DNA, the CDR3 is TGTGCCACCAGTGATTCTTCTAGCGGGGGCTACGAGCAGTACTTC. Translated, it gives CATSDSSSGGYEQYF.

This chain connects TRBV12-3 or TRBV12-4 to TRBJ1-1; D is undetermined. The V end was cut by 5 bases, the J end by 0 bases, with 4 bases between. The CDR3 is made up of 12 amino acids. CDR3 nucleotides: TGTGCCAGCAGTCACATGAACACTGAAGCTTTCTTT. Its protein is CASSHMNTEAFF.

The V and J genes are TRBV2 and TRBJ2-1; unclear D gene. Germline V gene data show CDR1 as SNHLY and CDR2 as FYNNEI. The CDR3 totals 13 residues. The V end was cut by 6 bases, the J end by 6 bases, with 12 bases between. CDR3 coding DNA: TGTGCCAGCAGCGAGGCACGATTCAATGAGCAGTTCTTC. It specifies CASSEARFNEQFF.

CDR3 region: CASSIDRVEEKLFF. DNA for the CDR3: TGTGCCAGCTCAATTGACAGGGTTGAGGAAAAACTGTTTTTT. The genes are TRBV18 and TRBJ1-4; 7 positions agree with TRBD1. CDR3 length equals 14 residues. CDR1 and CDR2 (germline): KGHSH, LQKENI. The trim removed 5 bases at V and 8 bases at J, leaving 8 bases unmatched.

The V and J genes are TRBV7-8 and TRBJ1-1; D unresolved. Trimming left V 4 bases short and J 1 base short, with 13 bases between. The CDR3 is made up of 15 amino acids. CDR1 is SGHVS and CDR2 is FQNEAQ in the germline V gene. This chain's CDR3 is CASSSRFGPNTEAFF. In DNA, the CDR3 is TGTGCCAGCAGCTCTCGTTTTGGGCCGAACACTGAAGCTTTCTTT.

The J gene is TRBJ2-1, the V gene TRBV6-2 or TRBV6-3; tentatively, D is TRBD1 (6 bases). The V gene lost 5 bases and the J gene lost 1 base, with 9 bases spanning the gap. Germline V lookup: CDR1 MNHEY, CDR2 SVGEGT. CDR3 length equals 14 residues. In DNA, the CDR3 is TGTGCCAGCAGTCTACAGGGTTCCTACAATGAGCAGTTCTTC. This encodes CASSLQGSYNEQFF.

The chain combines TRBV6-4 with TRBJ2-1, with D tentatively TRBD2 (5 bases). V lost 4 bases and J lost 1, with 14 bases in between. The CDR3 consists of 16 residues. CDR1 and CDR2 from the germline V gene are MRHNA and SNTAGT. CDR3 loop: CASSVRATISYNEQFF. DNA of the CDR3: TGTGCCAGCAGTGTGCGGGCCACCATTTCCTACAATGAGCAGTTCTTC.

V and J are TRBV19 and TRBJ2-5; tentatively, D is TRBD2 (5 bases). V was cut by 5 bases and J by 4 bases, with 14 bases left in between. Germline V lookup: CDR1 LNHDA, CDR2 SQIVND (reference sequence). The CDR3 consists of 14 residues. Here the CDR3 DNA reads TGTGCCAGTAGTTTGCTCCCTCGGGGAGAGACCCAGTACTTC. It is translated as CASSLLPRGETQYF.

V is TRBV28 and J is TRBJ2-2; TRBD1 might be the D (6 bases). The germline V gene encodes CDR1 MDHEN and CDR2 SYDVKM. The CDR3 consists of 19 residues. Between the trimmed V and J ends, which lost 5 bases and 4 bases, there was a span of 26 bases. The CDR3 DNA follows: TGTGCCAGCAGTCCCCAGGTCGGGACACCCCAAAGGAGCACCGGGGAGCTGTTTTTT. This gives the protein CASSPQVGTPQRSTGELFF.

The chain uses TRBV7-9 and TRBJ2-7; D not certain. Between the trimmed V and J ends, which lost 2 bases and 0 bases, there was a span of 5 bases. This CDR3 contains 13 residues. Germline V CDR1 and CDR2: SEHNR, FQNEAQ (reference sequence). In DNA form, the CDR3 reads TGTGCCAGCAGCTTAACTAACTCCTACGAGCAGTACTTC. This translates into CASSLTNSYEQYF.

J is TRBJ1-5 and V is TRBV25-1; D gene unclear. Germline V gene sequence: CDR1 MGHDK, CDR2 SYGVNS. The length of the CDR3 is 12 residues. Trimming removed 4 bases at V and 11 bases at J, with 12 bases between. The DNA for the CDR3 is TGTGCCAGCAGTGTAGTATCCCTAGCCCAGCATTTT. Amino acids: CASSVVSLAQHF.

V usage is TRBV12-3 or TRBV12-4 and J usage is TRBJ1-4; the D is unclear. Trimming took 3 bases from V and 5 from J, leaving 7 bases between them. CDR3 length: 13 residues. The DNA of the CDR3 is TGTGCCAGCAGTTTGTTCGGGAATGAAAAACTGTTTTTT. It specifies CASSLFGNEKLFF.

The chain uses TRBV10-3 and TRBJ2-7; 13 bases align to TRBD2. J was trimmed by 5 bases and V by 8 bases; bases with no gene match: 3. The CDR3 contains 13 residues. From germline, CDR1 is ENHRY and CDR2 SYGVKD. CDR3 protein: CAIGTSGKNEQYF. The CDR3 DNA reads TGTGCCATCGGGACTAGCGGGAAAAACGAGCAGTACTTC.

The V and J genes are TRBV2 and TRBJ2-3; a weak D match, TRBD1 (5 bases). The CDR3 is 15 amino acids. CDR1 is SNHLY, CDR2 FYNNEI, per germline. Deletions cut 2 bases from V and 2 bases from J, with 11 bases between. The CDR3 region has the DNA TGTGCCAGCAGTGAAAGAGACAGAGACACAGATACGCAGTATTTT. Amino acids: CASSERDRDTDTQYF.

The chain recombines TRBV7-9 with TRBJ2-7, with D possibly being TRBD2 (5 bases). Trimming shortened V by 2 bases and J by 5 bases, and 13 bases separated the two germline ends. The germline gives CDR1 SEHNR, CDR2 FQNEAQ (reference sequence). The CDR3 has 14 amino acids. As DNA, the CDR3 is TGTGCCAGCAGCTTACGAGGGTCTATCGACGAGCAGTACTTC. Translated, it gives CASSLRGSIDEQYF.

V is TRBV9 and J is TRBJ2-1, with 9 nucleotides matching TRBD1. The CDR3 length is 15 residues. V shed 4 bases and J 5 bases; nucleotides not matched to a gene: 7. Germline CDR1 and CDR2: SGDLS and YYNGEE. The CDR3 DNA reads TGTGCCAGCAGCCAACGGGGACAGGGTCACAATGAGCAGTTCTTC. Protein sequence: CASSQRGQGHNEQFF. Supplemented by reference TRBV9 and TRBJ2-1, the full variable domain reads DSGVTQTPKHLITATGQRVTLRCSPRSGDLSVYWYQQSLDQGLQFLIQYYNGEERAKGNILERFSAQQFPDLHSELNLSSLELGDSALYFCASSQRGQGHNEQFFGPGTRLTVL.

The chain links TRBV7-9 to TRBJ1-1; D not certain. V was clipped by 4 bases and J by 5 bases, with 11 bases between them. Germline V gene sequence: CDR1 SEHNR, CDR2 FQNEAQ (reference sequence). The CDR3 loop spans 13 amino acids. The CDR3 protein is CASSYDTDTEAFF. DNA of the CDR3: TGTGCCAGCAGCTACGACACCGATACTGAAGCTTTCTTT.

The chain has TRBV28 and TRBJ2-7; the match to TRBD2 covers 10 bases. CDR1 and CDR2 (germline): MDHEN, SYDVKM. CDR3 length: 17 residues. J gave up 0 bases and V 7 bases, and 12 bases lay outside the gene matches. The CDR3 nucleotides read TGTGCCAGCACCGCGGGAGGACTAGCGGTTTACTCCTACGAGCAGTACTTC. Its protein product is CASTAGGLAVYSYEQYF.

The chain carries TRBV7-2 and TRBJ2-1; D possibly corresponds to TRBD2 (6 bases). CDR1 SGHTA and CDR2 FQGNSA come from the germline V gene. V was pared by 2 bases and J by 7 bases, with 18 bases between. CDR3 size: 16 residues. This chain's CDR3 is CASSLSISGGFNEQFF. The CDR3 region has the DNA TGTGCCAGCAGCTTAAGCATTAGCGGAGGTTTTAATGAGCAGTTCTTC.

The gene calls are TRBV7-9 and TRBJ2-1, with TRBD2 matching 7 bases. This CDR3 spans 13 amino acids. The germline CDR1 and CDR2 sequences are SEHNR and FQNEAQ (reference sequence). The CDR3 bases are TGTGGCGGGGGTCCCAAGGATCGCAATGAGCAGTTCTTC. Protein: CGGGPKDRNEQFF.

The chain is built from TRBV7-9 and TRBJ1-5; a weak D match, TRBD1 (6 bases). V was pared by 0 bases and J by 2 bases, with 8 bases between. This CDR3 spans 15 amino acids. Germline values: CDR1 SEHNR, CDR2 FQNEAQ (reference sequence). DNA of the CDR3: TGTGCCAGCAGCTTAGCGTCAGGGGGCAATCAGCCCCAGCATTTT. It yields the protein CASSLASGGNQPQHF.

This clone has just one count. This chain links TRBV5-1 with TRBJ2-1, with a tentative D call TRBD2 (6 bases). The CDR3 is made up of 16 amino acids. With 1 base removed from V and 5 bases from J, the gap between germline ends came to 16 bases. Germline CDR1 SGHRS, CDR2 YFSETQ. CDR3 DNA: TGCGCCAGCAGCTTGATAGTGGGGGGACTCCACAATGAGCAGTTCTTC. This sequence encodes CASSLIVGGLHNEQFF.

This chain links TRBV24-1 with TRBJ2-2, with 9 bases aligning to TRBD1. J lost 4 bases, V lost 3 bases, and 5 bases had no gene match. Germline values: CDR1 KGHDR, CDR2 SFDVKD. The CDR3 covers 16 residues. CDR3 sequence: CATSDTGGAFTGELFF. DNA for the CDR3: TGTGCCACCAGTGATACAGGGGGCGCCTTCACCGGGGAGCTGTTTTTT.

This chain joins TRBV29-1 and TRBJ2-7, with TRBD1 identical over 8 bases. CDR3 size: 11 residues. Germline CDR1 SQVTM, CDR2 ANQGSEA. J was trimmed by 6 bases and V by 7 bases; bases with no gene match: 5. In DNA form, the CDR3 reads TGCAGCGCCCTTACAGGGGGCGAGCAGTACGTC. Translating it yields CSALTGGEQYV.

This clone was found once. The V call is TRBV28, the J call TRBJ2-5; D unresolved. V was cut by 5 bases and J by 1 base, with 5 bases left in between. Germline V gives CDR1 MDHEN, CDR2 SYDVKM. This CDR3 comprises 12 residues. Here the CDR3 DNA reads TGTGCCAGCAGTCTCCCCCAAGAGACCCAGTACTTC. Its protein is CASSLPQETQYF.

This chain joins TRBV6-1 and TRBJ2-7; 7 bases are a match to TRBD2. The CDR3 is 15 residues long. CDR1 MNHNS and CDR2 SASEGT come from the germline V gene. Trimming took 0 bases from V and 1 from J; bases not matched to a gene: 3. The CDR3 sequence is CASSEAGGWSYEQYF. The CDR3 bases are TGTGCCAGCAGTGAAGCCGGGGGGTGGTCCTACGAGCAGTACTTC.

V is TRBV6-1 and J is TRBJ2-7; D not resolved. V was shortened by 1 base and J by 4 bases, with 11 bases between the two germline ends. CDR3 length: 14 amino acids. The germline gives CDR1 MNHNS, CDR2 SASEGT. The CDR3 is CASSEGSPFYEQYF. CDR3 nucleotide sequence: TGTGCCAGCAGTGAAGGTAGTCCCTTTTACGAGCAGTACTTC.

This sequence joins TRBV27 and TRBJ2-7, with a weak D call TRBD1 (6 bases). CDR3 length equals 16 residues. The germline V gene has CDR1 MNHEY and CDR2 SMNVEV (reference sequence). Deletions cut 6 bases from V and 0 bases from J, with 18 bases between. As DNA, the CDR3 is TGTGCCAGCAGCCCACGGCTGGGGGCTAGCTCCTACGAGCAGTACTTC. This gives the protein CASSPRLGASSYEQYF.

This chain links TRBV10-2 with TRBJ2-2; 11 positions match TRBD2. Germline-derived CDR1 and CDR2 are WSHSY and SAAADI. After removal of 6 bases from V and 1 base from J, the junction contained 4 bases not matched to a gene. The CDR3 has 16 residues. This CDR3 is CASRATSGGNTGELFF. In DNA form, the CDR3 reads TGCGCCAGCAGAGCTACTAGCGGGGGGAACACCGGGGAGCTGTTTTTT.